Following are 24 T cell receptor beta chains from one sample sequenced in a study of blood T cells in healthy people across ages (dated by TCRdb to the mid-2010s). The library was made by 5' RACE. Reads for this sample came from an Illumina HiSeq 2500. The second PCR ran for about 6 to 11 cycles and used a J-beta primer mix along with a sample-barcoded 5' primer. TCRdb's own reprocessing of the public reads used fastp at Q25 and MiXCR and kept productive beta chains. Every entry covers one CDR3 protein and lists the most common genes and DNA from its rows. The sample table shows 600,000 or so distinct CDR3 sequences, and about 30% are seen once. The ten largest make up 15% to 17% of the sample. The specimen was blood. Receptor source: a woman older than 75 in good health.

The rearrangement links TRBV20-1 to TRBJ2-7; D is possibly TRBD1 or TRBD2 (6 bases each). The V end was cut by 3 bases, the J end by 7 bases, with 13 bases between. Germline values: CDR1 DFQATT, CDR2 SNEGSKA (reference sequence). The CDR3 is 12 amino acids. The CDR3 coding sequence is TGCAGTGCTAGGGGGGGCATAAATGAGCAGTACTTC. This encodes CSARGGINEQYF.

Notes on this clonotype: A read error may account for a junction end that differs from germline. The V call is TRBV10-3, the J call TRBJ2-7; maybe TRBD2 (6 bases). Germline assignment: CDR1 ENHRY and CDR2 SYGVKD. The CDR3 spans 14 residues. In nucleotides, the CDR3 is TGTGCCAGCAGTCGCGGGGCGCTCTCCTACGAGCAGTACTTC. It encodes CASSRGALSYEQYF.

This clonotype was observed at least ten times. The chain couples TRBV20-1 to TRBJ2-1, with 9 bases aligning to TRBD2. The trim removed 0 bases at V and 3 bases at J, leaving 6 bases unmatched. Germline CDR1 reads DFQATT; CDR2 reads SNEGSKA (reference sequence). The CDR3 has 16 amino acids. CDR3 in DNA: TGCAGTGCTAGAGATCTGACTAGCGGAAACTACAATGAGCAGTTCTTC. Its translation: CSARDLTSGNYNEQFF.

This clonotype was seen many times. In nucleotides, the CDR3 is TGTGCCAGCACCCAGCACAGGGAGACCCAGTACTTC. It encodes CASTQHRETQYF. The V gene is TRBV6-2 or TRBV6-3, the J gene TRBJ2-5; TRBD1 is a possible D gene (5 bases). V shed 7 bases and J shed 5 bases, with 11 bases lying between them. The CDR3 covers 12 residues. Looked up from germline, CDR1 is MNHEY and CDR2 is SVGEGT.

A few counts support this clonotype. This chain joins TRBV29-1 and TRBJ2-2, with D possibly being TRBD1 (5 bases). The germline V and J ends were trimmed by 7 bases and 1 base, with 16 bases remaining between them. Germline assignment: CDR1 SQVTM and CDR2 ANQGSEA. The CDR3 totals 15 residues. Written as DNA, the CDR3 is TGCAGCGGATCCCAGGGCCCCTTGAACACCGGGGAGCTGTTTTTT. Translation gives CSGSQGPLNTGELFF.

Worth noting for this clonotype: Possible read error: a much larger clone is one base away. The chain recombines TRBV12-3 or TRBV12-4 with TRBJ2-5; TRBD2 aligns across 8 bases. The J call is doubtful: the DNA matches TRBJ2-1 better. This CDR3 comprises 14 residues. The CDR3 DNA sequence: TGTGCCAGCAACGGGGGGGGGCGACAAGAGACCCAGTTCTTC. It specifies CASNGGGRQETQFF.

Many counts were recorded for this clonotype. The V gene is TRBV20-1, the J gene TRBJ2-1, with 7 bases that match TRBD2. V lost 3 bases, J lost 4 bases, and 9 bases stayed unmatched. The CDR3 sequence is 15 residues long. Germline CDR1 is DFQATT and CDR2 is SNEGSKA (reference sequence). The chain's CDR3 is CSARLSGTKYNEQFF. The DNA of the CDR3 is TGCAGTGCTAGGTTGTCAGGGACTAAATACAATGAGCAGTTCTTC.

The gene calls are TRBV7-2 and TRBJ2-1; TRBD1 agrees at 9 bases. The CDR3 totals 17 residues. Germline trimming cut 5 bases from V and 6 bases from J; bases unmatched to any gene: 14. In germline, CDR1 is SGHTA, CDR2 FQGNSA. The CDR3 is CASSPRSGQGRGNEQFF. CDR3 nucleotide sequence: TGTGCCAGCAGCCCGAGGTCCGGACAGGGGAGAGGCAATGAGCAGTTCTTC.

The chain employs TRBV6-5 and TRBJ2-1; TRBD1 aligns across 7 bases. This CDR3 region has 14 residues. With 2 bases clipped from V and 7 bases from J, the junction kept 5 bases outside the gene matches. The V gene's germline CDR1 is MNHEY and CDR2 SVGAGI. The CDR3 DNA reads TGTGCCAGCAGTTACCGTAGGGGGCGAAATGAGCAGTTCTTC. Protein sequence: CASSYRRGRNEQFF.

The rearrangement uses TRBV7-2 and TRBJ1-6; no clear D gene. In germline, CDR1 is SGHTA, CDR2 FQGNSA. Trimming removed 1 base from V and 9 bases from J, with 16 bases in between. The CDR3 contains 16 residues. The CDR3 DNA reads as TGTGCCAGCAGCTTAGACATTGCCGTTGGCTCTTCACCCCTCCACTTT. As protein: CASSLDIAVGSSPLHF. The whole variable domain, filled in from reference TRBV7-2 and TRBJ1-6, reads GAGVSQSPSNKVTEKGKDVELRCDPISGHTALYWYRQSLGQGLEFLIYFQGNSAPDKSGLPSDRFSAERTGGSVSTLTIQRTQQEDSAVYLCASSLDIAVGSSPLHFGNGTRLTVT.

The chain carries TRBV10-3 and TRBJ2-5, with 7 bases identical to TRBD1. The CDR3 is made up of 15 amino acids. The V gene's germline CDR1 is ENHRY and CDR2 SYGVKD. Germline trimming cut 0 bases from V and 11 bases from J; bases unmatched to any gene: 12. The CDR3 loop reads CAISESGQSYNEQYF. The CDR3 DNA reads as TGTGCCATCAGTGAGTCGGGACAGAGCTACAATGAGCAGTACTTC.

Details on this clonotype: A read error may be the cause here, since a much bigger clone is one base away. The chain recombines TRBV3-1 with TRBJ2-1; perhaps TRBD2 as D (6 bases). The CDR3 sequence is 12 residues long. CDR1 and CDR2 (germline): LGHDT, YNNKEL (reference sequence). The V gene lost 8 bases and the J gene lost 13 bases, with 18 bases spanning the gap. The CDR3 coding sequence is TGTGCCAGCGAGTCGCGACGGGAGACCCAGTTCTTC. Protein sequence: CASESRRETQFF.

This clonotype was found many times. This sequence joins TRBV6-2 or TRBV6-3 and TRBJ2-1; TRBD1 aligns across 8 bases. J gave up 9 bases and V 0 bases, and 7 bases lay outside the gene matches. Germline V CDR1 and CDR2: MNHEY, SVGEGT. The CDR3 extends over 15 amino acids. CDR3 sequence (DNA): TGTGCCAGCAGTTACTCGATGGGCAGGGGGCTTGAGCAGTTCTTC. Encoded protein: CASSYSMGRGLEQFF.

As to this clonotype: A much larger clone lies one base from this, so it may be a read error. The chain uses TRBV6-6 and TRBJ2-5, with a possible D match to TRBD1 (6 bases). The DNA end favors TRBJ2-7, so the J call may be wrong. The CDR3 covers 14 residues. From germline, CDR1 is MNHNY and CDR2 SVGAGI (reference sequence). The DNA for the CDR3 is TGTGCCGGCAGTTACCGGCCAGGGGACTACGAGCAGTACTTC. This translates into CAGSYRPGDYEQYF.

CDR3 in DNA: TGTGCCAGCAGCCCACAGGGGTTCACTGAAGCTTTCTTT. Translation gives CASSPQGFTEAFF. The chain recombines TRBV7-2 with TRBJ1-1, with TRBD1 matching over 7 bases. The germline CDR1 and CDR2 sequences are SGHTA and FQGNSA. The V gene end was trimmed by 5 bases and the J gene end by 4 bases; junction bases not matched to a gene: 4. The CDR3 covers 13 residues.

About this clonotype: Possible read error: a much larger clone is one base away. The V call is TRBV29-1, the J call TRBJ1-2, with D possibly being TRBD1 (5 bases). CDR3 length: 15 residues. The V end was cut by 3 bases, the J end by 4 bases, with 18 bases between. Germline lookup yields CDR1 SQVTM and CDR2 ANQGSEA. The CDR3 protein is CSVDVGTTWGYGYTF. The CDR3 region has the DNA TGCAGCGTTGATGTCGGGACCACCTGGGGCTATGGCTACACCTTC.

The V gene is TRBV19, the J gene TRBJ2-1; TRBD2 might be the D (6 bases). With 5 bases removed from V and 10 bases from J, the gap between germline ends came to 18 bases. Germline-derived CDR1 and CDR2 are LNHDA and SQIVND (reference sequence). There are 14 residues in the CDR3. CDR3 loop: CASSSLLTRGEQFF. The CDR3 region has the DNA TGTGCCAGTAGTTCCCTCCTGACTCGGGGGGAGCAGTTCTTC.

V gene TRBV20-1 combines with J gene TRBJ2-5; possibly TRBD2 for D (6 bases). The V end lost 3 bases, the J end lost 5 bases, and 13 bases lay between the germline ends. The CDR3 runs 13 residues. CDR1 is DFQATT, CDR2 SNEGSKA, per germline (reference sequence). CDR3 loop: CSARLGLAETQYF. As DNA, the CDR3 is TGCAGTGCTAGGTTGGGTCTAGCGGAGACCCAGTACTTC.

The chain uses TRBV5-1 and TRBJ1-2; D might be TRBD1 (5 bases). The germline CDR1 and CDR2 sequences are SGHRS and YFSETQ. The CDR3 extends over 15 amino acids. The V end lost 0 bases, the J end lost 4 bases, and 13 bases lay between the germline ends. In nucleotides, the CDR3 is TGCGCCAGCAGCTTGGGAGGGGTGAGGATCTATGGCTACACCTTC. Amino acid sequence: CASSLGGVRIYGYTF.

The chain has TRBV6-2 or TRBV6-3 and TRBJ2-5, with 12 bases aligning to TRBD1. The J call could be wrong; TRBJ2-7 is a better fit for the DNA end. Germline V gene data show CDR1 as MNHEY and CDR2 as SVGEGT. CDR3 length equals 15 residues. CDR3 coding DNA: TGTGCCAGCAGAAAGCAGGGACAGGGGGCCAGCGAGCAGTACTTC. It is translated as CASRKQGQGASEQYF.

The V call is TRBV20-1, the J call TRBJ2-1; tentative D call: TRBD2 (6 bases). The CDR3 has 11 amino acids. Germline CDR1 reads DFQATT; CDR2 reads SNEGSKA (reference sequence). Trimming pared 8 bases from V and 6 bases from J, leaving 11 bases between. Here the CDR3 reads CSSGGTNEQFF. The CDR3 DNA is TGCAGTTCAGGCGGGACCAATGAGCAGTTCTTC.

For this clonotype: This may be a read error: a much more frequent sequence differs by one nucleotide. The V gene is TRBV5-1, the J gene TRBJ2-3; D may match TRBD1 or TRBD2 (5 bases each). The CDR3 consists of 15 residues. Germline values: CDR1 SGHRS, CDR2 YFSETQ. CDR3: CASNPASGTTDTLYF. The CDR3 nucleotides read TGCGCCAGCAACCCAGCGTCAGGGACCACAGATACGCTGTATTTT.

A few counts support this clonotype. CDR3 in amino acids: CASSEIIGGGNTEAFF. CDR3 in DNA: TGTGCCAGCAGTGAAATCATCGGCGGAGGGAACACTGAAGCTTTCTTT. V and J are TRBV6-1 and TRBJ1-1, with D hard to call. Germline-derived CDR1 and CDR2 are MNHNS and SASEGT. This CDR3 region has 16 residues. With 2 bases removed from V and 1 base from J, the gap between germline ends came to 14 bases.

This clonotype has ten or more counts. The chain couples TRBV10-3 to TRBJ2-3; D is perhaps TRBD2 (6 bases). V lost 8 bases and J 4 bases, leaving 28 bases between the germline ends. The CDR3 extends over 18 amino acids. Germline CDR1 reads ENHRY; CDR2 reads SYGVKD. This CDR3 reads CAIPLISCVRRESDTQYF. CDR3 nucleotides: TGTGCCATCCCCCTGATAAGCTGTGTCAGACGGGAGTCAGATACGCAGTATTTT.